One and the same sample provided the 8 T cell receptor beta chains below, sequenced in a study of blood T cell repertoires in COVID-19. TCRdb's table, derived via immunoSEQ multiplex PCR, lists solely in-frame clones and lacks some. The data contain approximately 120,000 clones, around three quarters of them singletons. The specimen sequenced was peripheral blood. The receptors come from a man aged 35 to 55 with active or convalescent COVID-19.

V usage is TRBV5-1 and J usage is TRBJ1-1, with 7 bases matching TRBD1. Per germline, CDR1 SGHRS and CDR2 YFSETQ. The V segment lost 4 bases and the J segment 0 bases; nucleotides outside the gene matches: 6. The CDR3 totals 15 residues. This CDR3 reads CASSGQQGMNTEAFF. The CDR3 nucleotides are TGCGCCAGCAGCGGACAACAGGGGATGAACACTGAAGCTTTCTTT.

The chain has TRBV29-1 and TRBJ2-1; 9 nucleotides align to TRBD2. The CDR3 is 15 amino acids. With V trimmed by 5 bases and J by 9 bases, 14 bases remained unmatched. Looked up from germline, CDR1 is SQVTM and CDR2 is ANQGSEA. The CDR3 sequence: CSVPPVKRGVFEQFF. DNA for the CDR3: TGCAGCGTTCCCCCGGTGAAGCGGGGGGTATTTGAGCAGTTCTTC.

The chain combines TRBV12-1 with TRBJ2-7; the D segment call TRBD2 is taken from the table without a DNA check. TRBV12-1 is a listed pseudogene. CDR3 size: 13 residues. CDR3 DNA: TGTGCCAGCAGCCCCCGGTCCCCCTACGAGCAGTACTTC. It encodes CASSPRSPYEQYF.

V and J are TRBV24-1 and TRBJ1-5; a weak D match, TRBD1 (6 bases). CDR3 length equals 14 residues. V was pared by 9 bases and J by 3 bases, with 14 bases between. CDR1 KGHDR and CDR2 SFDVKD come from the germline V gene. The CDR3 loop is CATQDSLVNQPQHF. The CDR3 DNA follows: TGTGCCACCCAGGACAGCCTCGTCAATCAGCCCCAGCATTTT.

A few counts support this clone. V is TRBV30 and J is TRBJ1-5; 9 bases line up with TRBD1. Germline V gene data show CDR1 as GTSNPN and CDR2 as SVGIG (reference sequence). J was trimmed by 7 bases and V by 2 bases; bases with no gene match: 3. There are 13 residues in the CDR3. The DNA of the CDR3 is TGTGCCTGGAGTTGGACAGGGGAACAGCCCCAGCATTTT. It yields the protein CAWSWTGEQPQHF.

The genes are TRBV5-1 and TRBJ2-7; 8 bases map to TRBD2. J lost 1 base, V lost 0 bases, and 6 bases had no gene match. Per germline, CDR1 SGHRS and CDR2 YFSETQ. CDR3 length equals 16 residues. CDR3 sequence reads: CASSLAEVAGSYEQYF. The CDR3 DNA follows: TGCGCCAGCAGCTTGGCCGAGGTAGCGGGATCCTACGAGCAGTACTTC.

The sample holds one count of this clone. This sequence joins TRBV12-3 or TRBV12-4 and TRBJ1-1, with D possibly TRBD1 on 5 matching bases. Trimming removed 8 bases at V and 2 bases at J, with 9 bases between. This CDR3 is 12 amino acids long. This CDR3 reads CASGQGNTEAFF. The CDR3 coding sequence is TGTGCCAGCGGCCAGGGCAACACTGAAGCTTTCTTT.

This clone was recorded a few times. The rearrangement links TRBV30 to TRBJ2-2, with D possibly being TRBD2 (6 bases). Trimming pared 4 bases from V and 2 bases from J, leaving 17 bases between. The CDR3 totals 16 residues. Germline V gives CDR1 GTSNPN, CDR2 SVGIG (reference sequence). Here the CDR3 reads CAWMGRREINTGELFF. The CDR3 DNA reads TGTGCCTGGATGGGCAGGCGGGAAATTAACACCGGGGAGCTGTTTTTT.